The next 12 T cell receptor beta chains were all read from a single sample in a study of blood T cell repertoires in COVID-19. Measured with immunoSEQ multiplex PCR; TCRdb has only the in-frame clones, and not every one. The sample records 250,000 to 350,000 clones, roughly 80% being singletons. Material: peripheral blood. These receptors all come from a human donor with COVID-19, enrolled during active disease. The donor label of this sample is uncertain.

The CDR3 DNA reads TGTGCCAGCAGTTTGATAGGGAGTCGGGAGCAGTACTTC. This codes for CASSLIGSREQYF. V and J are TRBV28 and TRBJ2-7; possible D gene TRBD2, 5 bases. The CDR3 spans 13 residues. CDR1 and CDR2 from the germline V gene are MDHEN and SYDVKM. Trimming pared 3 bases from V and 7 bases from J, leaving 13 bases between.

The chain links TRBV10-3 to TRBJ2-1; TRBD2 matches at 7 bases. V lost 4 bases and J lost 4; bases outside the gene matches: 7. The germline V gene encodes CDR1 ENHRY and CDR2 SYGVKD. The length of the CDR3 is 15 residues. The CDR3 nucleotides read TGTGCCATCAGTGGGGAGGGAGGGCCGTACAATGAGCAGTTCTTC. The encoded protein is CAISGEGGPYNEQFF.

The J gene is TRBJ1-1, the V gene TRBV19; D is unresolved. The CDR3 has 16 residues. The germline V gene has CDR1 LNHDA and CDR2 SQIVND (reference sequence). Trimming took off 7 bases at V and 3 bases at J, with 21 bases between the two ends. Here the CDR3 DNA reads TGTGCCAGTATAGATGGTGGAGCGGGAAAGCACACTGAAGCTTTCTTT. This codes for CASIDGGAGKHTEAFF. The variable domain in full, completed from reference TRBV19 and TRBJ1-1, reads DGGITQSPKYLFRKEGQNVTLSCEQNLNHDAMYWYRQDPGQGLRLIYYSQIVNDFQKGDIAEGYSVSREKKESFPLTVTSAQKNPTAFYLCASIDGGAGKHTEAFFGQGTRLTVV.

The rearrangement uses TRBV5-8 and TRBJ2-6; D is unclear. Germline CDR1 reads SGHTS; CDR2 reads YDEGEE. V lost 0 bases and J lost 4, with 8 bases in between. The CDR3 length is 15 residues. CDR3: CASSLDGFGANVLTF. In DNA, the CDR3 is TGTGCCAGCAGCTTGGACGGGTTCGGGGCCAACGTCCTGACTTTC.

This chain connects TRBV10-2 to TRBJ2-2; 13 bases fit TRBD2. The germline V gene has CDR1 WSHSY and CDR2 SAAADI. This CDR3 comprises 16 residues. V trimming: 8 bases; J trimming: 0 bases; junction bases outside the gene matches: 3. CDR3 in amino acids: CASCGTSGANTGELFF. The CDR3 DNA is TGCGCCAGCTGCGGGACTAGCGGGGCGAACACCGGGGAGCTGTTTTTT.

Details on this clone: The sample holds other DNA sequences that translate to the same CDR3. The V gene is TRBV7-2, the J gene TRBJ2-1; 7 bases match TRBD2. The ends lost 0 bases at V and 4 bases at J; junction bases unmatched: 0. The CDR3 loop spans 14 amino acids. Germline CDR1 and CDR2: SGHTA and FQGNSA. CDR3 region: CASSLAGGYNEQFF. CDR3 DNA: TGTGCCAGCAGCTTAGCGGGAGGGTACAATGAGCAGTTCTTC.

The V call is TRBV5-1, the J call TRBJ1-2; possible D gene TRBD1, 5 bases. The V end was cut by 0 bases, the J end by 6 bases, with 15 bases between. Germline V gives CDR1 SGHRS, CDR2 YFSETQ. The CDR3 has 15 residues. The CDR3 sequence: CASSLAWGRADGYTF. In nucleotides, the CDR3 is TGCGCCAGCAGCTTGGCATGGGGCAGGGCAGATGGCTACACCTTC.

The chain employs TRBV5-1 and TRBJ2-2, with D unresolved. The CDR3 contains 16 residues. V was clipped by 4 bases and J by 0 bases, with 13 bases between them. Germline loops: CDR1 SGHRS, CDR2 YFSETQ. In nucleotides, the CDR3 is TGCGCCAGCAGCCCTGCCGACTTGTCGAACACCGGGGAGCTGTTTTTT. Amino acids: CASSPADLSNTGELFF.

CDR3 nucleotide sequence: TGTGCCACCAGTGAGACACCCGGCTATAGCAATCAGCCCCAGCATTTT. Amino acids: CATSETPGYSNQPQHF. The chain uses TRBV15 and TRBJ1-5; D unclear. This CDR3 is built from 16 residues. In germline, CDR1 is LNHNV, CDR2 YYDKDF (reference sequence). Trimming left V 6 bases short and J 0 bases short, with 15 bases between.

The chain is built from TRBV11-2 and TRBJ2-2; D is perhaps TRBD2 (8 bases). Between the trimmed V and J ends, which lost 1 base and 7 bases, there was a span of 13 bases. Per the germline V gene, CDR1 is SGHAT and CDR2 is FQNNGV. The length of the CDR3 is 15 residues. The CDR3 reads CASSLGDSGSGELFF. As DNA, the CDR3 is TGTGCCAGCAGCTTAGGGGACAGCGGGAGCGGGGAGCTGTTTTTT.

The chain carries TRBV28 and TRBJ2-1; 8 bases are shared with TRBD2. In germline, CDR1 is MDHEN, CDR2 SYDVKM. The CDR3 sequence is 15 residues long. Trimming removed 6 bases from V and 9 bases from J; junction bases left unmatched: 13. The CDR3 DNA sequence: TGTGCCAGCAGCCGGAGCGGGAGTCTTTCCGGTGAGCAGTTCTTC. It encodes CASSRSGSLSGEQFF.

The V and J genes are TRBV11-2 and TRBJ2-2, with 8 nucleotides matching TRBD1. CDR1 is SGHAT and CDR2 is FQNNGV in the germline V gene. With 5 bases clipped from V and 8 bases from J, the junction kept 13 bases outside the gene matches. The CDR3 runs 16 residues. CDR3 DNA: TGTGCCAGCAGCCCGCCCGGGACAGGAGAAAGGGGGGAGCTGTTTTTT. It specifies CASSPPGTGERGELFF.